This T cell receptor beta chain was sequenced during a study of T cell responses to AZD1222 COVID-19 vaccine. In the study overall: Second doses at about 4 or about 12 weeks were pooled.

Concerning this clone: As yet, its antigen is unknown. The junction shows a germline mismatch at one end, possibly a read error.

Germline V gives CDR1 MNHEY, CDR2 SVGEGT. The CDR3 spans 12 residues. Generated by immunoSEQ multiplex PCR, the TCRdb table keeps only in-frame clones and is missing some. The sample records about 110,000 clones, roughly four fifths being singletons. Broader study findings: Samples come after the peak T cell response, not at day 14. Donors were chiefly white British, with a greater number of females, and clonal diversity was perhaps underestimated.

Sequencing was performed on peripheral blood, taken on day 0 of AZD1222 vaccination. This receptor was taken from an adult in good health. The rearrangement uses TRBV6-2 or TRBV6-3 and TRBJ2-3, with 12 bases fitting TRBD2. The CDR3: CASSIWGLAGHF. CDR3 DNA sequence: TGTGCCAGCAGCATCTGGGGACTAGCGGGCCATTTT.